Listed below are T cell receptor beta chains from one sample, sequenced in a study of CD8 T cells in ankylosing spondylitis. TCRdb redid the calling of the 5' RACE reads with MiXCR, one entry per CDR3 protein. The sample lists some 290,000 distinct CDR3 sequences; about 20% were seen once. Sample: blood, either unsorted or a sorted T cell fraction (not recorded which). These receptors were taken from a male donor with ankylosing spondylitis or in good health (not recorded which). CDR3s leave out the opening cysteine and the closing phenylalanine or tryptophan.

>TRBV5-1
ASSPGGTATYNEQF
>TRBV20-1
SARVSYTEAF
>TRBV4-1
ASSQDYPGANVLT
>TRBV20-1
SARDGGTRETQY
>TRBV12-3/TRBV12-4
ASNPGRGYGYT
>TRBV12-3/TRBV12-4
ASSPLTGLDQETQY
>TRBV6-4
ASSEQGATGELF
>TRBV5-6
ASSLGPETVYQETQY
>TRBV3-1
ASSPYRREGINEQF
>TRBV4-1
ASSQGLAGAETQY
>TRBV7-7
ASSPRRGGELF
>TRBV3-1
ASSQMANTGELF
>TRBV5-1
ASSRRTSPTDTQY
>TRBV9
ASSVESGDGNTIY
>TRBV20-1
SARGAGASYNEQF
>TRBV11-2
ASSRMTTGKDYNEQF
>TRBV29-1
SVGAGDTEAF
>TRBV12-3/TRBV12-4
ASSSSGTGGFDEQF
>TRBV18
ASSPPRNTEAF
>TRBV10-3
AISDRGGSPLH
>TRBV20-1
SARGSTGPYQPQH
>TRBV20-1
STFSGTGGRETQY
>TRBV5-1
ASSLSGHNTEAF
>TRBV12-3/TRBV12-4
ASSQGPSNTGELF
>TRBV5-1
ASSLSMTGDPF
>TRBV6-5
ASSYWGQGQETQY
>TRBV20-1
SARGVGSATSYNEQF
>TRBV7-9
ASSLDAGYNEQF
>TRBV27
ASSSGGNGVTQY
>TRBV20-1
SARVPNQPQH
>TRBV4-1
ASSLERETDTQY
>TRBV7-8
ASTQRDSGNTIY
>TRBV19
ASSIALYNEQF
>TRBV20-1
SASFPGAPALGNEQF
>TRBV9
ASTSDVGALGYGYT
>TRBV5-1
ASSIGSGRAGNEQF
>TRBV5-1
ASSLEGGWQPQH
>TRBV28
ASSLSSGGARDTQY
>TRBV9
ASSVADRNTIY
>TRBV12-3/TRBV12-4
ASSPFRRHTEAF
>TRBV25-1
ASSGAGWGNQPQH
>TRBV20-1
SAPNGANYGYT
>TRBV10-3
AISRDTVNTGELF
>TRBV29-1
SVSPGQGAQGNEQF
>TRBV12-3/TRBV12-4
ASSQLQETQY
>TRBV27
ASSVVAGSNEQF
>TRBV5-1
TSSLGPSGNYNEQF
>TRBV9
ASSPRDYHNEQF
>TRBV5-1
ASSQRFGVDNNEQF
>TRBV5-6
ASRAGTGITEAF
>TRBV10-3
ASRDSGQETQY
>TRBV9
ASSDIPNYGYT
>TRBV7-7
ASSPTLVDEQF
>TRBV20-1
SAIAGSIITGELF
>TRBV15
ATSRDIIQGLNTGELF
>TRBV20-1
SAWTSSTDTQY
>TRBV12-3/TRBV12-4
ASGGQREGLF
>TRBV12-3/TRBV12-4
ASSYGLAVQETQY
>TRBV7-2
ASSKNQRGEQF